This record looks at one TCR beta chain sequence and its context. No antigen is known for it. Each TCR library used about 500 ng of total RNA and a linear amplification protocol. From the reads, TCRdb called clonotypes with MiXCR, one entry per CDR3 protein. Of approximately 200,000 distinct CDR3 sequences detected, around 70% appear once; the ten largest clones hold approximately 2.5%. This specimen belongs to a study of healthy donors' naive CD4 and CD8 T cells. Study in general: Donors, half of them female, were 20-25, 40-50 or 60-70 years old. All functional IMGT TCR alpha variants were covered by new primers. Overall study findings and caveats: Homeostatic proliferation of naive T cells was not examined as a bias source.

CDR1 and CDR2 (germline): GTSNPN, SVGIG (reference sequence). The CDR3 spans 15 residues. Trimming removed 2 bases from V and 5 bases from J; junction bases left unmatched: 8. The sequencing sample was made of naive CD4+ and CD8+ T cells sorted from blood, pooled from several donors. The source of this sequence is a pool of human donors in good health; the sample pools cells from several healthy donors. V is TRBV30 and J is TRBJ1-5; 8 nucleotides agree with TRBD1. CDR3 amino acids: CAWSFGQGFDQPQHF. In nucleotides, the CDR3 is TGTGCCTGGAGTTTTGGACAGGGATTCGATCAGCCCCAGCATTTT.